The 6 T cell receptor beta chains below were found in one sample sequenced in a study of cytomegalovirus exposure and HLA in healthy donors. The PCR used 60 Vbeta and 13 Jbeta primers. Sequencing used immunoSEQ multiplex PCR; TCRdb keeps in-frame clones, though not all of them. The table has roughly 130,000 clones, 70% to 85% seen once; the top ten hold approximately 3%. The specimen was PBMCs. These receptors came from a boy aged 2 to 10 in good health and CMV-seronegative.

The chain uses TRBV7-2 and TRBJ2-1, with TRBD2 identical over 12 bases. Germline trimming cut 8 bases from V and 6 bases from J; bases unmatched to any gene: 5. The CDR3 has 14 amino acids. Germline CDR1 is SGHTA and CDR2 is FQGNSA. CDR3 residues: CASRTGLAGNEQFF. CDR3 in DNA: TGTGCCAGCCGAACGGGACTAGCGGGCAATGAGCAGTTCTTC. The whole variable domain, filled in from reference TRBV7-2 and TRBJ2-1, reads GAGVSQSPSNKVTEKGKDVELRCDPISGHTALYWYRQSLGQGLEFLIYFQGNSAPDKSGLPSDRFSAERTGGSVSTLTIQRTQQEDSAVYLCASRTGLAGNEQFFGPGTRLTVL.

The chain joins TRBV2 to TRBJ1-5; D uncertain. The length of the CDR3 is 17 residues. V lost 6 bases to trimming and J lost 4 bases, with 22 bases between them. CDR1 and CDR2 (germline): SNHLY, FYNNEI. The CDR3, as DNA: TGTGCCAGCAGCCCTTGGGCCGCGACACTCATAAATCAGCCCCAGCATTTT. Translating gives CASSPWAATLINQPQHF.

The rearrangement uses TRBV9 and TRBJ2-7, with 7 bases lining up with TRBD2. The CDR3 runs 15 residues. V was clipped by 0 bases and J by 7 bases; unmatched bases: 10. The germline gives CDR1 SGDLS, CDR2 YYNGEE. The CDR3 DNA reads as TGTGCCAGCAGCGTAGCTACGGGGCTAGCGGAAGAGCAGTACTTC. Protein product: CASSVATGLAEEQYF.

V gene TRBV7-9 combines with J gene TRBJ2-5, with 9 bases that match TRBD1. The V gene's germline CDR1 is SEHNR and CDR2 FQNEAQ (reference sequence). CDR3 length equals 15 residues. Trimming cost V 0 bases and J 2 bases; bases outside gene matches: 1. The DNA of the CDR3 is TGTGCCAGCAGCTTAGCCGGGACAGGGCAAGAGACCCAGTACTTC. It specifies CASSLAGTGQETQYF.

Here the CDR3 reads CASGSYRDEQFF. The CDR3 bases are TGTGCTAGTGGTTCCTATCGGGATGAGCAGTTCTTC. V usage is TRBV12-5 and J usage is TRBJ2-1; no firm D call. Germline V gives CDR1 LGHNT, CDR2 FRNRAP. The CDR3 covers 12 residues. Trimming pared 4 bases from V and 8 bases from J, leaving 9 bases between.

V gene TRBV4-2 combines with J gene TRBJ1-5; TRBD1 agrees at 7 bases. This CDR3 spans 14 amino acids. The germline CDR1 and CDR2 sequences are LGHNA and YNFKEQ. The ends lost 4 bases at V and 2 bases at J; junction bases unmatched: 2. The CDR3 loop is CASSRDRGNQPQHF. Here the CDR3 DNA reads TGTGCCAGCAGCCGAGACAGGGGCAATCAGCCCCAGCATTTT.